This T cell receptor beta chain is from a study of post-analysis software for immune sequencing data. As for the study in general: Relapsing-remitting, secondary progressive and progressive-relapsing multiple sclerosis courses were included. General study points: Compared with controls, patients had more of about five TRBV segments, including TRBV5-6, TRBV5-1 and TRBV20-1. Significantly lower normalized Chao1 diversity was found in patients with multiple sclerosis relative to controls.

On this clonotype itself: Antigen: not known.

The TCR beta cDNA libraries carried unique molecular identifiers. Around 500,000 cDNA molecules came from around 0.96 to 9.9 million T cells. TCRdb re-called the PCR reads through MiXCR, storing one row per CDR3 protein. The sample consists of about 820,000 distinct CDR3 sequences, 53% of them appearing once. The CDR3 length is 16 residues. CDR1 and CDR2 from the germline V gene are SGHVS and FNYEAQ. The trim removed 5 bases at V and 1 base at J, leaving 8 bases unmatched. This sequence originates from a girl aged 10-17 years with multiple sclerosis. The rearrangement joins TRBV7-6 to TRBJ2-7, with 10 bases lining up with TRBD2. Sequenced material: blood. The CDR3 here is CASSTRTSGESYEQYF. Here the CDR3 DNA reads TGTGCCAGCAGCACCCGGACTAGCGGAGAATCCTACGAGCAGTACTTC.